This T cell receptor (beta chain) was obtained from a study of identical twins. Findings and caveats of the study: Out-of-frame alpha sequences common to twins exhibited an excess of low generation probability. Excess twin sharing in beta out-of-frame sequences was weaker.

TCRdb passed the 5' RACE reads through MiXCR, listing each CDR3 protein once. The table includes roughly 1.6 million distinct CDR3 sequences, more than 30% detected once. Worth noting for this clonotype: Its antigen is unknown.

Germline V gene sequence: CDR1 DFQATT, CDR2 SNEGSKA (reference sequence). This CDR3 is 12 amino acids long. Trimming shortened V by 3 bases and J by 2 bases, and 6 bases separated the two germline ends. The chain has TRBV20-1 and TRBJ2-3; D is ambiguous. The clonotype originates from a newborn girl in good health. Sample: cord blood. CDR3 nucleotides: TGCAGTGCTAGTTACACCACAGATACGCAGTATTTT. Residues: CSASYTTDTQYF.